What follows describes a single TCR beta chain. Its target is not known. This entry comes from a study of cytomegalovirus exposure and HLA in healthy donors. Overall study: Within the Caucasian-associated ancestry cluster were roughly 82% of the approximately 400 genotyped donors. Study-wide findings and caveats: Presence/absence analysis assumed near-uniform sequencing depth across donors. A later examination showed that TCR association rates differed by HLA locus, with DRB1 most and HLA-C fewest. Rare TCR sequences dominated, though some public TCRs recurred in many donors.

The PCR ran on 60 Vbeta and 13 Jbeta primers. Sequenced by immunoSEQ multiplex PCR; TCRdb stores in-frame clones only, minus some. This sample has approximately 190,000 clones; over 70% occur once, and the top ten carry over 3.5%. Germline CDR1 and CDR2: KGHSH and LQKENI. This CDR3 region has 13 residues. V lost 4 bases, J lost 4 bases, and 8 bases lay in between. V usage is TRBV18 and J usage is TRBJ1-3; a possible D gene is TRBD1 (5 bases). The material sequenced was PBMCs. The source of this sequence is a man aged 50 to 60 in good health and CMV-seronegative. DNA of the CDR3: TGTGCCAGCTCACAGGGGCGCGGAAACACCATATATTTT. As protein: CASSQGRGNTIYF.